Below, 19 T cell receptor beta chains from the same sample are listed, as sequenced in a study of tumor and adjacent non-tumor tissue in lung cancer (dated by TCRdb to between 2018 and 2020). The library was built by means of multiplex PCR. The run used an Illumina HiSeq 2500. Following protocols modified from ARM-PCR, the researchers constructed TCRbeta libraries through three rounds of nested PCR with primers (Table S4). TCRdb redid the processing of the public reads, applying fastp at Q25 and MiXCR, and retained in-frame beta chains. Rows merge per CDR3 protein into single entries with the most common DNA and genes. The sample includes around 80,000 distinct CDR3 sequences, with approximately 82% observed a single time. The ten largest clonotypes hold under 40% of the sample. RNA was isolated from bulk unsorted tissue, and RNA quality was assessed with a NanoDrop ND-1000 and an Agilent 2100. The normal lung samples consisted of distant non-tumor tissue collected more than 3 cm from the tumor edge.

Sequenced input: distant non-tumor lung tissue. These receptors came from a man between 70 and 80 years old with non-small cell lung cancer.

Of note for this clonotype: The junction does not match germline at one end; this may be a read error. The chain is built from TRBV12-3 or TRBV12-4 and TRBJ2-5, with D possibly matching TRBD2 (7 bases). The CDR3 consists of 18 residues. The CDR3 here is CSSSLALLARGLKETLYF. CDR3 in DNA: TGTTCCAGCAGTTTAGCCCTATTGGCGCGGGGGCTGAAGGAGACCCTGTACTTC.

Concerning this clonotype: One base away lies a much larger clone, so this may be a sequencing read error. This chain links TRBV5-1 with TRBJ2-1; 9 nucleotides match TRBD2. This CDR3 is built from 15 residues. V lost 4 bases and J lost 9; bases outside the gene matches: 11. The germline CDR1 and CDR2 sequences are SGHRS and YFSETQ. The CDR3 bases are TGCGCCAGCAGCGTCGGGACTAGCCGAAGTCGTGAGCAGTTCTTC. It specifies CASSVGTSRSREQFF.

In the case of this clonotype: Since the CDR3 does not end with the conserved phenylalanine or tryptophan, this likely comes from a read error. The chain links TRBV6-1 to TRBJ1-1; D call uncertain. V lost 5 bases and J 11 bases, leaving 21 bases between the germline ends. This CDR3 is built from 14 residues. From germline, CDR1 is MNHNS and CDR2 SASEGT. This CDR3 reads CASSSPILSHEAFY. The CDR3 DNA is TGTGCCAGCAGTTCCCCGATATTAAGCCATGAGGCTTTCTAT.

The rearrangement uses TRBV20-1 and TRBJ2-7, with 8 bases matching TRBD2. This CDR3 spans 17 amino acids. CDR1 and CDR2 (germline): DFQATT, SNEGSKA (reference sequence). The V and J ends lost 0 bases and 0 bases, in that order; junction bases with no gene match: 10. The CDR3 protein is CSARDPTAGENSYEQYF. CDR3 bases: TGCAGTGCTAGAGATCCCACAGCGGGAGAAAACTCCTACGAGCAGTACTTC.

Note on this clonotype: The junction and the germline gene differ at one end; a read error may be behind it. V is TRBV5-4 and J is TRBJ2-7, with no clear D. CDR1 and CDR2 (germline): SGHNT, YYREEE (reference sequence). The CDR3 spans 15 residues. The CDR3 bases are TGTGCCAGCAGCTTGGGACCAGGACCGACCTACGAGCATTATTTC. Its translation is CASSLGPGPTYEHYF.

In regard to this clonotype: Because it lacks the conserved phenylalanine or tryptophan at the end, this CDR3 is likely a read error. V and J are TRBV28 and TRBJ2-1, with a tentative D call TRBD2 (5 bases). There are 12 residues in the CDR3. Germline V gives CDR1 MDHEN, CDR2 SYDVKM. Trimming left V 7 bases short and J 9 bases short, with 13 bases between. CDR3 region: CASTLTRGEQFY. CDR3 sequence (DNA): TGTGCCAGCACCCTAACCCGGGGTGAGCAGTTCTAC.

To note about this clonotype: The final CDR3 position lacks the conserved phenylalanine or tryptophan, pointing to a likely read error. This rearrangement joins TRBV29-1 to TRBJ2-7; D uncertain. Germline CDR1 and CDR2: SQVTM and ANQGSEA. The CDR3 is made up of 11 amino acids. Deletions cut 4 bases from V and 6 bases from J, with 10 bases between. CDR3 protein: CSVGLGGEQYC. The CDR3 DNA follows: TGCAGCGTTGGGTTAGGTGGCGAGCAGTACTGC.

Turning to this clonotype: A read error may account for a junction end that differs from germline. The chain uses TRBV6-5 and TRBJ1-3, with unresolved D. The CDR3 is 14 amino acids. Looked up from germline, CDR1 is MNHEY and CDR2 is SVGAGI. The CDR3: CASSYGKSSNTINF. CDR3 DNA: TGTGCCAGCAGTTACGGGAAGTCTAGTAACACCATAAATTTT.

About this clonotype itself: The missing conserved phenylalanine or tryptophan at the end of this CDR3 makes a read error likely. No DNA is shown, since the ends of the CDR3 on it are uncertain; the CDR3 is the one TCRdb lists. The chain has TRBV20-1 and TRBJ2-7; the D call TRBD1 from the table was never checked on the DNA. 11 amino acids form the CDR3, both terminal residues included. Per the germline V gene, CDR1 is DFQATT and CDR2 is SNEGSKA (reference sequence). The CDR3 sequence is CSATGAVELYI.

A note on this clonotype: Given a much more abundant clone one base away, this may be a read error. This chain uses TRBV6-1 with TRBJ1-4, with 8 positions matching TRBD1. Germline lookup yields CDR1 MNHNS and CDR2 SASEGT. The CDR3 extends over 15 amino acids. This CDR3 reads CVSSEGRTGSEKLFF. The CDR3 DNA sequence: TGTGTCAGCAGTGAAGGAAGGACAGGGTCTGAAAAACTGTTTTTT.

A remark on this clonotype: A read error may be the cause here, since a much bigger clone is one base away. V gene TRBV4-1 combines with J gene TRBJ2-7, with D perhaps assigned TRBD1 or TRBD2 (5 bases each). Germline CDR1 MGHRA, CDR2 YSYEKL. The V end was cut by 1 base, the J end by 0 bases, with 19 bases between. The CDR3 consists of 18 residues. CDR3 DNA: TGCGCCAGCAGCCAAGGACCCAGGGACGGTGGACGCTCCTACGAGCAGTACTTC. Encoded protein: CASSQGPRDGGRSYEQYF.

As for this clonotype: One end of the junction fails to match germline, which may point to a read error. The V gene is TRBV12-5, the J gene TRBJ1-5, with D unclear. The CDR3 has 14 amino acids. In germline, CDR1 is LGHNT, CDR2 FRNRAP. The CDR3 region has the DNA TGTGCTAGAGGCCTTACCACTGGCAGTCAGCCACAGCATTTT. This sequence encodes CARGLTTGSQPQHF. The full variable domain, its missing parts supplied by reference TRBV12-5 and TRBJ1-5, is DARVTQTPRHKVTEMGQEVTMRCQPILGHNTVFWYRQTMMQGLELLAYFRNRAPLDDSGMPKDRFSAEMPDATLATLKIQPSEPRDSAVYFCARGLTTGSQPQHFGDGTRLSIL.

As regards this clonotype: A much larger clone is a single base away; this may be a read error. This chain joins TRBV20-1 and TRBJ2-1; the match to TRBD2 covers 7 bases. V was pared by 6 bases and J by 1 base, with 12 bases of the junction left unmatched. In germline, CDR1 is DFQATT, CDR2 SNEGSKA (reference sequence). This CDR3 has 16 residues. The CDR3 DNA reads as TGCAGTGCCAGACTAGCCGGAGGAGGGTCCTACAATGAGCAGTTCTTC. It is translated as CSARLAGGGSYNEQFF.

This clonotype was recorded a few times. This may be a read error: a much more frequent sequence differs by one nucleotide. This chain links TRBV6-5 with TRBJ2-1; D possibly corresponds to TRBD1 (5 bases). The ends were cut back, 4 bases at V and 6 bases at J, with 13 bases in the middle. This CDR3 is built from 14 residues. Germline V gene lookup returns CDR1 MNHEY and CDR2 SVGAGI. CDR3 residues: CASSSQDRTNEQFF. The CDR3 coding sequence is TGTGCCAGCAGTTCCCAAGACAGAACCAATGAGCAGTTCTTC.

This clonotype occurred a few times. Because it lacks the conserved phenylalanine or tryptophan at the end, this CDR3 is likely a read error. The chain employs TRBV28 and TRBJ1-3; D is ambiguous. Germline V lookup: CDR1 MDHEN, CDR2 SYDVKM. V gave up 4 bases and J gave up 4 bases, with 11 bases separating them. This CDR3 region has 14 residues. The CDR3 nucleotides are TGTGCCAGCAGTTCAGGATCATGGGGAAACACCATATATTCT. This codes for CASSSGSWGNTIYS.

Note on this clonotype: Germline and junction disagree at one end, which may indicate a read error. The chain couples TRBV4-1 to TRBJ1-5, with D possibly TRBD1 on 6 matching bases. Germline V gene sequence: CDR1 MGHRA, CDR2 YSYEKL. CDR3 length: 13 residues. CDR3 sequence: CANSQVDRRPQHF. CDR3 bases: TGCGCCAACAGCCAAGTGGACAGACGGCCCCAGCATTTT.

In regard to this clonotype: The junction shows a germline mismatch at one end, possibly a read error. This sequence joins TRBV19 and TRBJ2-2; a possible D gene is TRBD1 (6 bases). CDR1 and CDR2 (germline): LNHDA, SQIVND (reference sequence). The CDR3 is 14 residues long. The CDR3 here is CASQKTTGLSELFF. The CDR3 nucleotides read TGTGCCAGTCAGAAAACCACAGGGCTCAGTGAGCTGTTTTTC.

Only a few counts were recorded for this clonotype. This may stem from a read error, because a much larger clone lies one nucleotide away. The V gene is TRBV4-2, the J gene TRBJ2-7; TRBD1 might be the D (6 bases). V shed 0 bases and J shed 8 bases, with 14 bases lying between them. CDR1 is LGHNA and CDR2 is YNFKEQ in the germline V gene. The CDR3 has 14 amino acids. The CDR3 coding sequence is TGTGCCAGCAGCCAAGATACAGGGATCGACAAGCAGTACTTC. Residues: CASSQDTGIDKQYF.

This clonotype occurred many times. This chain uses TRBV6-1 with TRBJ2-1, with D unclear. This CDR3 contains 14 residues. The V gene's germline CDR1 is MNHNS and CDR2 SASEGT. Trimming stripped 3 bases from V and 5 bases from J, with 11 bases between. The CDR3 here is CASSELDFDNEQFF. CDR3 in DNA: TGTGCCAGCAGTGAGCTCGACTTCGACAATGAGCAGTTCTTC.